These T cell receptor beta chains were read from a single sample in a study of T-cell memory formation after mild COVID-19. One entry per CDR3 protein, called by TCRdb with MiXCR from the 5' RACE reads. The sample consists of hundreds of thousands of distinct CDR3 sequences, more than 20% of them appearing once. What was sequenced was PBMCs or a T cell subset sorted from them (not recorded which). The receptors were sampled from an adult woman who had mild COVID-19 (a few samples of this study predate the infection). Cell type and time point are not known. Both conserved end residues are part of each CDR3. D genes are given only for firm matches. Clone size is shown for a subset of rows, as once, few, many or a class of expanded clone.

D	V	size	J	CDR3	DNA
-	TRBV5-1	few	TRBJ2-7	CASSLARVGAHEQYF	TGCGCCAGCAGCTTGGCTCGGGTAGGGGCCCACGAGCAGTACTTC
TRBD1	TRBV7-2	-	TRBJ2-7	CASSSRQGSYEQYF	TGTGCCAGCAGCTCCCGACAGGGTTCCTACGAGCAGTACTTC
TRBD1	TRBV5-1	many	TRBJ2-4	CASSFGTELLAKNIQYF	TGCGCCAGCAGCTTCGGGACAGAACTTTTAGCCAAAAACATTCAGTACTTC
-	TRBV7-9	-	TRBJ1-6	CASSLGGIAPLHF	TGTGCCAGCAGCTTAGGGGGAATAGCACCCCTCCACTTT
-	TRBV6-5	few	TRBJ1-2	CASGENMVNYGYTF	TGTGCCAGCGGCGAGAACATGGTTAACTATGGCTACACCTTC
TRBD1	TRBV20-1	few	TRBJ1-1	CSAINRGMNTEAFF	TGCAGTGCGATAAACAGGGGAATGAACACTGAAGCTTTCTTT
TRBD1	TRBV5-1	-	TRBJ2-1	CASSPGTGRYNEQFF	TGCGCCAGCAGCCCCGGGACAGGTAGATACAATGAGCAGTTCTTC
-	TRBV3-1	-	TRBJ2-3	CASSQGRVNTQYF	TGTGCCAGCAGCCAAGGAAGGGTAAATACGCAGTATTTT
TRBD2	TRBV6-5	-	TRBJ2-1	CASRGLAGDEQFF	TGTGCCAGCAGAGGTCTAGCGGGAGATGAGCAGTTCTTC
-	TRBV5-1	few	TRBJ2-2	CASSFLGRDTGELFF	TGCGCCAGCAGCTTCCTGGGACGGGACACCGGGGAGCTGTTTTTT
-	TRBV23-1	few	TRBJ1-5	CASSQSKGIGNQPQHF	TGCGCCAGCAGTCAATCGAAGGGCATCGGCAATCAGCCCCAGCATTTT
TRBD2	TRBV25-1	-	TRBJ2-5	CASRLAGGETQYF	TGTGCCAGCCGTCTAGCGGGGGGAGAGACCCAGTACTTC
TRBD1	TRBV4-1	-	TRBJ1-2	CASSPRQGSNYGYTF	TGCGCCAGCAGCCCTAGACAGGGGAGTAACTATGGCTACACCTTC
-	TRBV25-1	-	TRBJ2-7	CASSEPGTHEQYF	TGTGCCAGCAGTGAACCCGGGACACACGAGCAGTACTTC
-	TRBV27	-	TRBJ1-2	CASSLGAGAVYGGYTF	TGTGCCAGCAGTTTAGGGGCGGGTGCGGTGTATGGTGGCTACACCTTC
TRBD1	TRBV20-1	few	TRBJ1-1	CSARPGGTTEAFF	TGCAGTGCTAGACCAGGGGGGACGACTGAAGCTTTCTTT
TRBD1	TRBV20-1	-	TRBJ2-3	CSAEGQGTDTQYF	TGCAGTGCCGAAGGACAGGGAACAGATACGCAGTATTTT
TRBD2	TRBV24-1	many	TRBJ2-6	CATSDRGTSGRRSGANVLTF	TGTGCCACCAGTGACCGGGGGACTAGCGGGAGAAGGTCTGGGGCCAACGTCCTGACTTTC
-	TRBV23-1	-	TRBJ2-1	CASSQSRRDNEQFF	TGCGCCAGCAGTCAATCTCGGAGAGACAATGAGCAGTTCTTC
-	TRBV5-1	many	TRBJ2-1	CASSPGHLDEQFF	TGCGCCAGCAGCCCGGGACACCTCGATGAGCAGTTCTTC
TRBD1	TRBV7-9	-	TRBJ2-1	CASSLGRTGFGNEHFF	TGTGCCAGCAGCTTAGGTCGGACAGGGTTCGGCAATGAGCATTTCTTC
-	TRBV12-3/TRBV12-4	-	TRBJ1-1	CASSASGMNTEAFF	TGTGCCAGCAGTGCCTCAGGCATGAACACTGAAGCTTTCTTT
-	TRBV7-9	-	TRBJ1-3	CASSLPLVGNTIYF	TGTGCCAGCAGCTTACCCCTGGTCGGGAACACCATATATTTT
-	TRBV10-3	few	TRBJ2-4	CAISESGAKAKNIQYF	TGTGCCATCAGTGAATCAGGGGCGAAAGCCAAAAACATTCAGTACTTC
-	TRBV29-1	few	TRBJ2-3	CSVYNYLTDTQYF	TGCAGCGTTTACAACTACCTCACAGATACGCAGTATTTT
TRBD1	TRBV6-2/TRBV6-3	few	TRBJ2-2	CACWDRGYTGELFF	TGTGCCTGTTGGGACAGGGGGTACACCGGGGAGCTGTTTTTT
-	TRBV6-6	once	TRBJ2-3	CASSYPLDTQYF	TGTGCCAGCAGTTACCCCCTTGATACGCAGTATTTT
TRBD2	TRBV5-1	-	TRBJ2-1	CASSLVSSGHSYNEQFF	TGCGCCAGCAGCTTGGTTAGTAGCGGGCACTCCTACAATGAGCAGTTCTTC
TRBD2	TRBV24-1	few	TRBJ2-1	CATSDFSGDEQFF	TGTGCCACCAGTGATTTTAGCGGGGATGAGCAGTTCTTC
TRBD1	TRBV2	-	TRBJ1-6	CASRMGQFYNSPLHF	TGTGCCAGCAGGATGGGACAGTTTTATAATTCACCCCTCCACTTT
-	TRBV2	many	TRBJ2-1	CASSVPTTHNEQFF	TGTGCCAGCAGTGTCCCTACCACCCACAATGAGCAGTTCTTC
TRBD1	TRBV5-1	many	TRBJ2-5	CASSSGQQETQYF	TGCGCCAGCAGCTCGGGACAGCAAGAGACCCAGTACTTC
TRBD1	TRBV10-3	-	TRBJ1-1	CAISGGLTGSTEAFF	TGTGCCATCAGTGGGGGGCTGACAGGGAGCACTGAAGCTTTCTTT
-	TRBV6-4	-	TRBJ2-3	CASSDSGQGTDTQYF	TGTGCCAGCAGTGACTCGGGGCAGGGCACAGATACGCAGTATTTT
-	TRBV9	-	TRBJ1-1	CASSVRGIEETAFF	TGTGCCAGCAGCGTCCGTGGGATCGAGGAAACCGCTTTCTTT
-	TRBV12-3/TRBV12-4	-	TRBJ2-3	CASSLAPGDSTDTQYF	TGTGCCAGCAGTTTAGCGCCAGGGGACAGCACAGATACGCAGTATTTT
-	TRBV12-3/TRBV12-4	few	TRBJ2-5	CASSVAFQETQYF	TGTGCCAGCTCGGTAGCATTCCAAGAGACCCAGTACTTC
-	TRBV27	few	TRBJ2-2	CASSFSNAVTGELFF	TGTGCCAGCAGTTTTTCAAACGCGGTCACCGGGGAGCTGTTTTTT
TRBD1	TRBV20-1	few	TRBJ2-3	CSARSPTGATDTQYF	TGCAGTGCTAGGAGCCCGACAGGGGCCACAGATACGCAGTATTTT
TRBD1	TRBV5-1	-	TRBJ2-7	CASSWGTGSVYEQYF	TGCGCCAGCAGCTGGGGGACAGGTAGTGTGTACGAGCAGTACTTC
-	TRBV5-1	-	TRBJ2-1	CASSSLAGNEQFF	TGCGCCAGCAGCTCACTCGCGGGTAATGAGCAGTTCTTC
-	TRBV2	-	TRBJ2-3	CASRTSNIITDTQYF	TGTGCCAGCCGGACGAGCAACATAATCACAGATACGCAGTATTTT
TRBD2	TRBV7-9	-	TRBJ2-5	CASSLGLAGLETQYF	TGTGCCAGCAGCCTGGGACTAGCGGGGCTAGAGACCCAGTACTTC
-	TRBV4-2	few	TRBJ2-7	CASSQGSGDYEQYF	TGTGCCAGCAGCCAAGGTTCAGGGGACTACGAGCAGTACTTC
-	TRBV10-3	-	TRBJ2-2	CAIGLTSNTGELFF	TGTGCCATCGGCCTAACGTCGAACACCGGGGAGCTGTTTTTT
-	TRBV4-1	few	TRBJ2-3	CASSQPWTETGTDTQYF	TGCGCCAGCAGCCAGCCTTGGACTGAGACGGGCACAGATACGCAGTATTTT
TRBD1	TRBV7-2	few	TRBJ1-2	CASSPGGLVGYTF	TGTGCCAGCAGCCCAGGGGGCTTGGTTGGCTACACCTTC
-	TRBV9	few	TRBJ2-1	CASSVQLNNEQFF	TGTGCCAGCAGCGTCCAACTGAACAATGAGCAGTTCTTC